This section outlines one T cell receptor (beta chain) sequence together with its context. The antigen remains undetermined. As the sequencing template, cDNA was produced by extracting RNA and reverse transcribing it. The table came from immunoSEQ multiplex PCR; TCRdb's copy has only in-frame clones and leaves some out. In the table there are about 220,000 clones, under 60% of which are singletons. Treatment reported: oral pan-JAK inhibitor, 5-10 mg twice daily. Peripheral blood and lesional scalp punch biopsies were taken from alopecia areata patients. Trimming took 0 bases from V and 6 from J, leaving 9 bases between them. The CDR3 runs 14 residues. Looked up from germline, CDR1 is SGHRS and CDR2 is YFSETQ. The entry originates in a study of CD8+ T cells in alopecia areata. Study results and caveats: Scalp clonality and expanded CD8+ clones among the top 100 were significantly decreased by tofacitinib. It was observed that many expanded lesional clones persisted in scalp and blood during tofacitinib. Higher clonality was seen in lesional scalp than in normal scalp, especially in alopecia totalis/universalis.

V is TRBV5-1 and J is TRBJ2-2; the D gene is possibly TRBD1 (6 bases). The source is a human donor with alopecia areata. The sample was CD4+ T cells sorted from blood, taken at week 4, from a patient treated with tofacitinib. The CDR3 DNA reads TGCGCCAGCAGCTTGGACAGGGAACCCGGGGAGCTGTTTTTT. It specifies CASSLDREPGELFF.